One sample yielded the 25 T cell receptor beta chains listed below, sequenced in a study of OX40 agonist ivuxolimab in advanced cancers. Produced via immunoSEQ multiplex PCR; TCRdb's table is partial and in-frame only. The profile shows 82,000 or so clones, 90% to 95% of them singletons. The sample was CD4+ or CD8+ T cells sorted from blood, taken in a trial of the OX40 agonist ivuxolimab. The receptors come from an adult with an advanced solid tumor such as melanoma, head and neck, liver or kidney cancer.

The chain is built from TRBV5-1 and TRBJ1-5; a weak D match, TRBD1 (5 bases). Germline values: CDR1 SGHRS, CDR2 YFSETQ. The CDR3 spans 14 residues. The ends were cut back, 1 base at V and 7 bases at J, with 12 bases in the middle. The CDR3 loop is CASSLTGQGQPQHF. Here the CDR3 DNA reads TGCGCCAGCAGCTTGACGGGGCAAGGGCAGCCCCAGCATTTT.

DNA of the CDR3: TGTGCCAGCAGCGCGACAGTTACCTCTAGCACAGATACGCAGTATTTT. Amino acids: CASSATVTSSTDTQYF. The J gene is TRBJ2-3, the V gene TRBV7-3; D possibly corresponds to TRBD1 (5 bases). This CDR3 contains 16 residues. Germline-derived CDR1 and CDR2 are SGHTA and FQGTGA. Trimming left V 5 bases short and J 0 bases short, with 15 bases between. The full variable domain, in which reference TRBV7-3 and TRBJ2-3 provide the parts outside the CDR3, is GAGVSQTPSNKVTEKGKYVELRCDPISGHTALYWYRQSLGQGPEFLIYFQGTGAADDSGLPNDRFFAVRPEGSVSTLKIQRTERGDSAVYLCASSATVTSSTDTQYFGPGTRLTVL.

The CDR3 coding sequence is TGTGCCAGCAGCTTAGCAAGTTCCGGGCCCTCCTACAATGAGCAGTTCTTC. Its protein is CASSLASSGPSYNEQFF. V is TRBV7-2 and J is TRBJ2-1, with D uncertain. V lost 0 bases and J 0 bases, leaving 12 bases between the germline ends. There are 17 residues in the CDR3. Germline V gene data show CDR1 as SGHTA and CDR2 as FQGNSA.

The gene calls are TRBV4-2 and TRBJ2-1, with TRBD2 matching 8 bases. Germline V gene lookup returns CDR1 LGHNA and CDR2 YNFKEQ. Trimming at V came to 1 base and at J to 8 bases, leaving 7 bases not matched to a gene. The CDR3 loop spans 15 amino acids. Written as DNA, the CDR3 is TGTGCCAGCAGCCAAGCAGCGGGAGAGAGCGATGAGCAGTTCTTC. Translated: CASSQAAGESDEQFF.

This clone was recorded a few times. The chain uses TRBV19 and TRBJ2-2; 9 bases align to TRBD2. The CDR3 is 19 residues long. Germline CDR1 and CDR2: LNHDA and SQIVND (reference sequence). The J segment lost 1 base and the V segment lost 1 base, leaving 10 bases of the junction unmatched. CDR3 DNA sequence: TGTGCCAGTAGTATAGTTTTCTCCCTAGCGGGAATGAACACCGGGGAGCTGTTTTTT. Protein product: CASSIVFSLAGMNTGELFF.

V usage is TRBV15 and J usage is TRBJ1-1; the D gene is possibly TRBD1 (5 bases). The ends were cut back, 4 bases at V and 1 base at J, with 19 bases in the middle. The CDR3 runs 17 residues. From germline, CDR1 is LNHNV and CDR2 YYDKDF (reference sequence). CDR3 region: CATSTDRLDTPNTEAFF. The CDR3 DNA follows: TGTGCCACCAGCACCGACCGATTGGACACGCCGAACACTGAAGCTTTCTTT.

V usage is TRBV10-3 and J usage is TRBJ2-3; 10 nucleotides match TRBD2. The CDR3 sequence is 15 residues long. From germline, CDR1 is ENHRY and CDR2 SYGVKD. Trimming at V came to 7 bases and at J to 0 bases, leaving 4 bases not matched to a gene. The CDR3 bases are TGTGCCATCAAATTAGCGGGAGGAAGCACAGATACGCAGTATTTT. This gives the protein CAIKLAGGSTDTQYF.

V gene TRBV4-1 combines with J gene TRBJ2-7; D may be TRBD1 or TRBD2 (5 bases each). Trimming removed 4 bases at V and 2 bases at J, with 12 bases between. The CDR3 spans 14 residues. The germline CDR1 and CDR2 sequences are MGHRA and YSYEKL. As DNA, the CDR3 is TGCGCCAGCAGCCTGAACCAGGGACCCTACGAGCAGTACTTC. Translation: CASSLNQGPYEQYF.

The chain employs TRBV28 and TRBJ2-5, with D uncertain. The assigned J gene may be wrong: the sequence end matches TRBJ2-7 better. This CDR3 comprises 15 residues. Germline assignment: CDR1 MDHEN and CDR2 SYDVKM. The CDR3 DNA is TGTGCCAGCATCCAACCCGGCATGAGCTCCTACGAGCAGTACTTC. This translates into CASIQPGMSSYEQYF.

This sequence joins TRBV19 and TRBJ1-3; no definite D call. CDR3 length: 10 residues. Germline CDR1 is LNHDA and CDR2 is SQIVND (reference sequence). The V end lost 6 bases, the J end lost 4 bases, and 1 base lay between the germline ends. The CDR3 coding sequence is TGTGCCAGTAGGGGAAACACCATATATTTT. Translation: CASRGNTIYF. The full variable domain, completed using reference TRBV19 and TRBJ1-3, is DGGITQSPKYLFRKEGQNVTLSCEQNLNHDAMYWYRQDPGQGLRLIYYSQIVNDFQKGDIAEGYSVSREKKESFPLTVTSAQKNPTAFYLCASRGNTIYFGEGSWLTVV.

V and J are TRBV7-3 and TRBJ2-2; D gene unclear. The CDR3 covers 13 residues. CDR1 and CDR2 (germline): SGHTA, FQGTGA. The germline V and J ends were trimmed by 5 bases and 8 bases, with 12 bases remaining between them. The CDR3, as DNA: TGTGCCAGCAGCCTGAACACGGGTGGGGAGCTGTTTTTT. This encodes CASSLNTGGELFF.

The CDR3 DNA sequence: TGTGCCAGCAGCCGACGGACAGCGCAGAGGAACAATGAGCAGTTCTTC. It translates to CASSRRTAQRNNEQFF. The V and J genes are TRBV7-9 and TRBJ2-1, with D perhaps TRBD1 (6 bases). This CDR3 comprises 16 residues. Trimming took 5 bases from V and 5 from J, leaving 19 bases between them. Germline CDR1 is SEHNR and CDR2 is FQNEAQ (reference sequence).

The rearrangement uses TRBV7-2 and TRBJ1-1; unclear D gene. CDR3 length equals 14 residues. Looked up from germline, CDR1 is SGHTA and CDR2 is FQGNSA. V was shortened by 5 bases and J by 6 bases, with 16 bases between the two germline ends. As DNA, the CDR3 is TGTGCCAGCAGCCCAGCCCGATCGAGGTCTGAAGCTTTCTTT. Its protein product is CASSPARSRSEAFF.

The chain employs TRBV11-2 and TRBJ2-3; the D gene is possibly TRBD2 (5 bases). CDR1 and CDR2 from the germline V gene are SGHAT and FQNNGV. The V end lost 0 bases, the J end lost 9 bases, and 13 bases lay between the germline ends. The CDR3 length is 14 residues. CDR3 nucleotides: TGTGCCAGCAGCTTAGATGTGGGAGCTAAGACGCAGTATTTT. Protein sequence: CASSLDVGAKTQYF.

The chain is built from TRBV27 and TRBJ1-2; no clear D. Looked up from germline, CDR1 is MNHEY and CDR2 is SMNVEV (reference sequence). V lost 0 bases and J 6 bases, leaving 23 bases between the germline ends. CDR3 length: 18 amino acids. The CDR3 DNA sequence: TGTGCCAGCAGTTTATCGATGACGGGCCCGCGAGGTCGTCATGGCTACACCTTC. This sequence encodes CASSLSMTGPRGRHGYTF.

The table lists this clone with a few counts. The genes are TRBV2 and TRBJ2-3, with D uncertain. Germline values: CDR1 SNHLY, CDR2 FYNNEI. CDR3 length: 14 amino acids. V lost 0 bases and J 3 bases, leaving 7 bases between the germline ends. CDR3: CASSEAPTTDTQYF. The CDR3 region has the DNA TGTGCCAGCAGTGAAGCTCCCACGACAGATACGCAGTATTTT.

This sequence joins TRBV11-3 and TRBJ2-3; either TRBD1 or TRBD2 may fit D (6 bases each). CDR3 length: 16 residues. V was shortened by 0 bases and J by 5 bases, with 15 bases between the two germline ends. Germline CDR1 SGHNT, CDR2 YENEEA. The CDR3 here is CASSLDSSGARDTQYF. The CDR3 DNA is TGTGCCAGCAGCTTAGATTCGTCGGGGGCGAGAGATACGCAGTATTTT.

V usage is TRBV11-2 and J usage is TRBJ1-5, with D maybe TRBD1 (5 bases). The CDR3 runs 16 residues. V was shortened by 0 bases and J by 2 bases, with 11 bases between the two germline ends. Germline assignment: CDR1 SGHAT and CDR2 FQNNGV. CDR3 nucleotides: TGTGCCAGCAGCTTAGACGGGGCCGGGGGCAATCAGCCCCAGCATTTT. This codes for CASSLDGAGGNQPQHF.

The gene calls are TRBV5-1 and TRBJ2-5; D gene ambiguous. Germline values: CDR1 SGHRS, CDR2 YFSETQ. Trimming cost V 4 bases and J 5 bases, with 9 bases left between them. CDR3 length: 12 amino acids. The CDR3 nucleotides read TGCGCCAGCAGCACCGGGTTCGAGACCCAGTACTTC. Translating gives CASSTGFETQYF.

The gene calls are TRBV18 and TRBJ1-1, with D maybe TRBD1 (6 bases). The germline gives CDR1 KGHSH, CDR2 LQKENI. CDR3 length equals 14 residues. The V and J ends lost 5 bases and 1 base respectively, with 11 bases between them. The CDR3 here is CASSVGQKNTEAFF. CDR3 DNA sequence: TGTGCCAGCTCAGTCGGACAGAAGAACACTGAAGCTTTCTTT.

This chain's CDR3 is CASSSGTSRWNEQFF. The CDR3 bases are TGTGCCAGCAGCTCCGGGACTAGCAGGTGGAATGAGCAGTTCTTC. J is TRBJ2-1 and V is TRBV5-8, with 9 bases identical to TRBD2. Germline lookup yields CDR1 SGHTS and CDR2 YDEGEE. The CDR3 contains 15 residues. The ends lost 3 bases at V and 7 bases at J; junction bases unmatched: 8.

CDR3 region: CAWSVPGTINQPQHF. DNA of the CDR3: TGTGCCTGGAGTGTACCAGGGACGATCAATCAGCCCCAGCATTTT. The rearrangement joins TRBV30 to TRBJ1-5, with D maybe TRBD1 (5 bases). The V and J ends lost 0 bases and 3 bases respectively, with 12 bases between them. This CDR3 is 15 amino acids long. The V gene's germline CDR1 is GTSNPN and CDR2 SVGIG (reference sequence).

The rearrangement joins TRBV5-1 to TRBJ2-3; TRBD1 is a possible D gene (5 bases). Trimming pared 7 bases from V and 4 bases from J, leaving 13 bases between. CDR1 SGHRS and CDR2 YFSETQ come from the germline V gene. The CDR3 covers 13 residues. The CDR3 nucleotides read TGCGCCAGCGGAAGGGGTTCCGCAGATACGCAGTATTTT. Translated, it gives CASGRGSADTQYF.

This clone was recorded only once. The chain recombines TRBV7-9 with TRBJ2-3, with D maybe TRBD2 (5 bases). The CDR3 has 16 amino acids. V dropped 5 bases and J dropped 0 bases, with 15 bases sitting between them. Germline CDR1 SEHNR, CDR2 FQNEAQ (reference sequence). The CDR3 loop is CASSKIGRTSTDTQYF. The CDR3 DNA reads TGTGCCAGCAGCAAAATAGGACGGACTAGCACAGATACGCAGTATTTT.

The V call is TRBV30, the J call TRBJ2-2; 7 bases are a match to TRBD1. This CDR3 has 17 residues. Germline CDR1 reads GTSNPN; CDR2 reads SVGIG (reference sequence). J gave up 5 bases and V 1 base, and 13 bases lay outside the gene matches. As DNA, the CDR3 is TGTGCCTGGAGTGCTCCCCGACAGGGAGCTAGTACCGGGGAGCTGTTTTTT. Translated: CAWSAPRQGASTGELFF.